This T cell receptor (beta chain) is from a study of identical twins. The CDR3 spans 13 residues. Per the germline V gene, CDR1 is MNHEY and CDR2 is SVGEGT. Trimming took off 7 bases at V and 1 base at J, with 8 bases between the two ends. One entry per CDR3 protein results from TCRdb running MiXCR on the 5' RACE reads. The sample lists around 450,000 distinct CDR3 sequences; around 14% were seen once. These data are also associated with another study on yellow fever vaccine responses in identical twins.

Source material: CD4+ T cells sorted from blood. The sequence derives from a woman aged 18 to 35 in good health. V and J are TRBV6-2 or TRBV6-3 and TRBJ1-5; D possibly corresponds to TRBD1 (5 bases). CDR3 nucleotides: TGTGCCAGCACCGACAGAAGCAATCAGCCCCAGCATTTT. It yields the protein CASTDRSNQPQHF.